The source of this TCR beta chain is a study of blood T cell repertoires in COVID-19 (dated by TCRdb to the early 2020s). At the level of the whole study: Collaborator samples came from the United States, Italy and Spain and covered acute and convalescent phases of COVID-19. Sample metadata almost always included a de-identified subject ID, COVID-19 status, age in years and sex. The material from the prospective study consisted of cDNA or gDNA derived from T cells, B-cell-depleted T cells, or PBMCs. The repertoires were released in a freely available public database meant as a resource for research on the immune response to SARS-CoV-2. The samples were drawn from two sources: the first 160 participants of the ongoing ImmuneRACE study, and 1,000 to 1,500 subjects contributed by 6 global collaborators. Where HLA class I and class II types were available, the types were taken from metadata supplied by the sample provider, not from assay-based typing. Subjects who had been exposed to COVID-19, were actively infected with it, or had recovered from it provided the deeply sampled blood TCRbeta repertoires that made up the dataset. Here is what the overall study found, with its caveats: The amount of clinical and demographic metadata varied by source and participant and was provided uncurated.

A note on this clone: There is no known antigen for this receptor. No qualities accompany the bases; no much larger clone lies one base away.

TCRbeta CDR3 regions were amplified from genomic DNA using the immunoSEQ Assay, a bias-controlled multiplex PCR. In the authors' own workflow: The number of nucleated cells in each sample was estimated by amplification of reference gene primers within the assay. To quantify the absolute abundance of each unique TCRbeta CDR3 rearrangement, sequence reads were collapsed and filtered. For each sample, productive Simpson clonality was calculated by taking the square root of Simpson's diversity index across productive rearrangements. The clones in this table, taken by TCRdb from immuneACCESS, are in-frame only. Not every clone is retained; where verified, under half of the shortfall comes from an unresolved V gene, and the cause of the rest is unknown. That table is the source of V, J and clone size, and D and trimming were worked out from the DNA. Within this sample are around 200,000 clones, with 86% of them counted one time only. The ten largest clones capture 3.5% to 4.5% of the sample.

CDR1 and CDR2, per the germline V gene, are MNHEY and SVGAGI. Compared with germline, V lacks 6 bases and J lacks 1 base; bases without a gene match: 3. There are 15 amino acids in the CDR3, from cysteine to phenylalanine inclusive. Here the CDR3 DNA is all that survives: 45 bases in frame from base 1. Enrolling through a virtual design, the prospective study's participants ranged in age from roughly 18 to 89 years and lived across roughly 23 United States geographic areas. In the prospective study, cohorts were assigned on the basis of participant-reported clinical history obtained from a screening survey and a study questionnaire. In the prospective study, mobile phlebotomists collected whole blood, serum and a nasopharyngeal or oropharyngeal swab from each participant. Additional blood draws and questionnaires over an approximately 2-month period could optionally be provided by prospective study participants. Before DNA extraction, prospective study blood samples were shipped either frozen or at room temperature.

The V gene is TRBV6-5 and the J gene is TRBJ2-2, with 9 bases aligning to TRBD1. Sequenced sample: PBMCs or T cells enriched from blood (not recorded which). This clonotype was obtained from a woman aged 40-49 years with acute COVID-19. The CDR3 in this case is CASRQGALNTGELFF. The nucleotide sequence is given as TGTGCCAGCAGACAGGGGGCTTTGAACACCGGGGAGCTGTTTTTT.